This T cell receptor beta chain was recovered during a study of spatial heterogeneity in lung cancer. From the 5' RACE reads, TCRdb called clonotypes with MiXCR, one entry per CDR3 protein. The data show fewer than 1,500 distinct CDR3 sequences, about 6.5% seen once. The CDR3 covers 18 residues. CDR1 MDHEN and CDR2 SYDVKM come from the germline V gene. V shed 4 bases, J shed 4 bases, and the junction held 16 bases outside the gene matches. By share, this clonotype counts as large. Time point in this sample: sample taken at primary tumor resection. The sequencing used normal lung tissue next to the tumor, collected at surgery. The chain couples TRBV28 to TRBJ1-2, with TRBD1 matching 9 bases. The clonotype originates from a male donor with early-stage non-small cell lung cancer. The CDR3 reads CASSSRITGGDRVYGYTF. CDR3 in DNA: TGTGCCAGCAGTTCAAGGATAACCGGAGGGGACAGGGTCTATGGCTACACCTTC.